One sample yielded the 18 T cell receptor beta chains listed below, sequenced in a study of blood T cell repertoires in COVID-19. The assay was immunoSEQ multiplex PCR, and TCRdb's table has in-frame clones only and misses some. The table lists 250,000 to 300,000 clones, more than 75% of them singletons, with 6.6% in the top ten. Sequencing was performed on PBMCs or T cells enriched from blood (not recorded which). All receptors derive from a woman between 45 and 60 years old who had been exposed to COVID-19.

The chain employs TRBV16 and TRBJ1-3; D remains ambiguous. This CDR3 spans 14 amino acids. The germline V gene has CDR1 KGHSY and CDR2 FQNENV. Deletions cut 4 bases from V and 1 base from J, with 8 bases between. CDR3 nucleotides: TGTGCCAGCAGCCCGGGTGCGTCTGGAAACACCATATATTTT. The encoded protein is CASSPGASGNTIYF.

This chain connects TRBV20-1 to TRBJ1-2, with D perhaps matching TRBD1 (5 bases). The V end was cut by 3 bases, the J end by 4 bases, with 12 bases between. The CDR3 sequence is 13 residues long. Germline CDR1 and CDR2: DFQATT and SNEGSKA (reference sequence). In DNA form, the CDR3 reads TGCAGTGCTAGTGGAGACAGAGGCTATGGCTACACCTTC. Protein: CSASGDRGYGYTF.

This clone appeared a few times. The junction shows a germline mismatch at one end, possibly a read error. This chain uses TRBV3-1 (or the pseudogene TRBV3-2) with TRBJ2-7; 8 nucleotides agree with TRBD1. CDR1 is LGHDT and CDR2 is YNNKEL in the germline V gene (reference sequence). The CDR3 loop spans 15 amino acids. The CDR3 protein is CASSPDRVVSHEQYF. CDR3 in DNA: TGTGCCAGCAGCCCGGACAGGGTCGTCTCCCACGAGCAGTACTTC.

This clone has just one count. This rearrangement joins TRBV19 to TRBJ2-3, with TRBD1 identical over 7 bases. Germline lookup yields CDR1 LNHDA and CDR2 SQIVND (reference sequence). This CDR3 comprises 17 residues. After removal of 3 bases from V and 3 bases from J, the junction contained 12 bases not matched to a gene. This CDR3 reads CASSIGPTGRFTDTQYF. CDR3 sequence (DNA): TGTGCCAGTAGTATCGGCCCGACAGGGCGGTTTACAGATACGCAGTATTTT.

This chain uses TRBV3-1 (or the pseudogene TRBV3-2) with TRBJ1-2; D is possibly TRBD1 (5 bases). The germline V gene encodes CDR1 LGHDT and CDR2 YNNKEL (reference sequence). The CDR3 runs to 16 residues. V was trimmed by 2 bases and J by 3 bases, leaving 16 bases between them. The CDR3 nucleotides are TGTGCCAGCAGCCAAAGGGGTGGGTATGGGGACTATGGCTACACCTTC. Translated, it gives CASSQRGGYGDYGYTF.

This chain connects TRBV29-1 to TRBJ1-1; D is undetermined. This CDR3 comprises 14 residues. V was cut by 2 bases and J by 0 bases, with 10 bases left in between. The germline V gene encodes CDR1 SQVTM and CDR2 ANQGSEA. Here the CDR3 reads CSVEYTGVNTEAFF. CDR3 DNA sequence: TGCAGCGTTGAATATACCGGGGTGAACACTGAAGCTTTCTTT.

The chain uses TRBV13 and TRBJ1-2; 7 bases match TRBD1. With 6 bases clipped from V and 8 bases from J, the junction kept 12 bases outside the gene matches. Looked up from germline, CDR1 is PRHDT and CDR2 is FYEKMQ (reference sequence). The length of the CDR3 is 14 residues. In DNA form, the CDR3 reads TGTGCCAGCAGTCCCCTAAGGGGGCAGGAAGGCTACACCTTC. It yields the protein CASSPLRGQEGYTF.

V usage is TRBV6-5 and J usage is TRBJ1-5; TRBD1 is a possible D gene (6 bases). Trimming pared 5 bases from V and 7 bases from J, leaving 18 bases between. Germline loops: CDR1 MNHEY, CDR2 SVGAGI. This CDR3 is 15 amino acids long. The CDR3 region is CASSNAGAPGQPQHF. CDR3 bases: TGTGCCAGCAGTAACGCGGGGGCACCAGGACAGCCCCAGCATTTT.

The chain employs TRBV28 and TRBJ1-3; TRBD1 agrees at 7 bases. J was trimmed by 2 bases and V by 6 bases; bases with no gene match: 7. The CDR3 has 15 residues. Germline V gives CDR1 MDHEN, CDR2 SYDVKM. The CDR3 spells CASRNRGGTGNTIYF. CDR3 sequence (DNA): TGTGCCAGCAGAAACCGAGGGGGCACTGGAAACACCATATATTTT.

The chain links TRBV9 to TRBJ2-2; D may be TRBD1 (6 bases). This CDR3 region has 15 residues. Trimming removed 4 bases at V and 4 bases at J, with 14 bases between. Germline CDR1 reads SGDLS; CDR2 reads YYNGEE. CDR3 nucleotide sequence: TGTGCCAGCAGCATCCGGGACATCTCCACCGGGGAGCTGTTTTTT. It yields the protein CASSIRDISTGELFF.

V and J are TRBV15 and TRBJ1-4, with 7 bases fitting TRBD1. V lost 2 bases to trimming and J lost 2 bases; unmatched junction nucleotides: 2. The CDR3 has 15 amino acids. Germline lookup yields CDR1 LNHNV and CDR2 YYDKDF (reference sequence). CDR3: CATSRRQGTNEKLFF. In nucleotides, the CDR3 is TGTGCCACCAGCAGACGACAGGGCACTAATGAAAAACTGTTTTTT.

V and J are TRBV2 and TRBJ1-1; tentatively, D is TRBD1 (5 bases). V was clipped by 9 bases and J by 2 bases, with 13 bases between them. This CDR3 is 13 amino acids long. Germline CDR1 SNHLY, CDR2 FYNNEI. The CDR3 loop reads CASRRGSNTEAFF. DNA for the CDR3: TGTGCCAGTCGCCGGGGGTCTAACACTGAAGCTTTCTTT.

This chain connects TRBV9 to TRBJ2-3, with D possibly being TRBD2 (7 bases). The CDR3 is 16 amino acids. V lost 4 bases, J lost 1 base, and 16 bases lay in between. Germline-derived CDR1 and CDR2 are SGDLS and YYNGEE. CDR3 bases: TGTGCCAGCAGCCCCCATCGGGGGGCCGGCACAGATACGCAGTATTTT. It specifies CASSPHRGAGTDTQYF.

For the CDR3, the DNA is TGTGCCAGCAGCCCGCCAGGATTAACTGGAAACACCATATATTTT. Translated, it gives CASSPPGLTGNTIYF. V gene TRBV9 combines with J gene TRBJ1-3, with D hard to call. The CDR3 loop spans 15 amino acids. The V end was cut by 4 bases, the J end by 2 bases, with 13 bases between. CDR1 and CDR2 (germline): SGDLS, YYNGEE.

The CDR3 loop reads CASSSGLAGGRATQYF. The CDR3 nucleotides are TGTGCCAGCAGTTCGGGACTAGCGGGGGGGCGGGCGACCCAGTACTTC. The J gene is TRBJ2-5, the V gene TRBV6-5; TRBD2 aligns across 16 bases. V lost 4 bases to trimming and J lost 7 bases; unmatched junction nucleotides: 6. Germline CDR1 reads MNHEY; CDR2 reads SVGAGI. The CDR3 is 16 residues long.

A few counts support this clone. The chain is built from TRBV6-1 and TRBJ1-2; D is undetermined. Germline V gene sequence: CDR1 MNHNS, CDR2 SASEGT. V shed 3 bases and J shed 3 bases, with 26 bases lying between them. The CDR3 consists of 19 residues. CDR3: CASSEREDGRGFLDYGYTF. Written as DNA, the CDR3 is TGTGCCAGCAGTGAGCGCGAGGATGGTCGAGGGTTCCTTGACTATGGCTACACCTTC.

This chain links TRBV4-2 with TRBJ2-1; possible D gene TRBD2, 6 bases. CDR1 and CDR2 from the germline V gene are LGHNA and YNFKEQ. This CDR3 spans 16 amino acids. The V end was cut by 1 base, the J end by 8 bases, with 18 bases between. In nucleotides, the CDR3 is TGTGCCAGCAGCCAAGGAGCCGGGGGTCTTGGAGATGAGCAGTTCTTC. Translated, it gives CASSQGAGGLGDEQFF.

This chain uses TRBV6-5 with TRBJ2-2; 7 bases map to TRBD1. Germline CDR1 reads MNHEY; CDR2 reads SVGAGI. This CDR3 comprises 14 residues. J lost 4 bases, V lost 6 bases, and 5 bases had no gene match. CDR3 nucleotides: TGTGCCAGCAGAATCGACAGGGTCACCGGGGAGCTGTTTTTT. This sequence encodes CASRIDRVTGELFF.